This T cell receptor (beta chain) was identified during a study of shared clonotypes between healthy human individuals (dated by TCRdb to the early 2020s). Concerning the study at large: The cohort included three men and a couple of women between 18 and 49 years of age. Different laboratories and diverse techniques were used to prepare libraries and sequence TCR repertoires, to increase sequencing depth and limit assay-specific biases. Leukapheresis yielded between about 0.94 and 10 billion PBMCs per donor. The study deeply sequenced blood TCR repertoires of five healthy adults to estimate repertoire size and the extent of clonotype sharing between individuals.

Healthy HIV-negative adults with no recently reported acute infections or vaccinations were included as donors. Every donor was a Caucasian adult living in Nashville, Tennessee, USA. For unsorted samples, 75 million to 90 million PBMCs were counted, and genomic DNA was extracted using the QIAamp DNA Blood Mini kit. After blood collection by leukapheresis, PBMCs were isolated using Ficoll-Histopaque density gradient centrifugation and then cryopreserved in the vapor phase of liquid nitrogen. TCR CDR3 regions were amplified from genomic DNA by multiplex PCR using the deep immunoSEQ assay. Extracted genomic DNA from each cell subset was distributed evenly across all wells of several immunoSEQ 96-well plates, and each plate was treated as a replicate. For unsorted PBMC, each replicate PCR was loaded with roughly 270 ng genomic DNA, equivalent to approximately 33,000 T cell genomes. Ten immunoSEQ deep assay plates were used to sequence the unsorted PBMC genomic DNA. The purified libraries were quantified using a Qubit 3.0 fluorometer, sized with a Bioanalyzer 2100, and then quantified again using the KAPA Library Quantification kit. A separate single-read 150-cycle Illumina NextSeq 550 flow cell was used to sequence each immunoSEQ 96-well plate. As for how the authors treated the data: Because the immunoSEQ output included only junctional sequences and no quality scores, the filtering could not be the same as the filtering used for full-length reads. Sequences were annotated with PyIR, a Python wrapper for IgBLAST v1.9, and V/J genes and CDR3 were assigned using IMGT germline references. Reads were filtered out if the reads had weak V/J assignments (E-value above 1e-6), no CDR3, stop codons, out-of-frame junctions, or ambiguous translated residues. V3J clonotypes were defined as sequences sharing an identical inferred V gene, J gene, and CDR3 amino acid sequence. The percentage overlap between two repertoires was calculated by dividing the number of shared unique clonotypes by the size of the smaller repertoire. RTK rarefaction, the Chao1 estimator, and Recon v2.1 estimates of unobserved clonotypes were used to assess repertoire richness. Sourced from immuneACCESS, this table was stored by TCRdb with only in-frame sequences that have V and J called. A share of the clones is absent; for the studies checked, an unresolved V gene accounts for under half, and the remainder has no known explanation. V and J calls and clone size are copied from that table; D and trimming were computed from the DNA. Counted in this sample were some 450,000 clones; 77% of them appeared once. The ten largest clones take up around 11% of the sample.

The CDR1 and CDR2 encoded by the germline V gene (reference sequence) are SEHNR and FQNEAQ. Spanning cysteine to phenylalanine, the CDR3 consists of 13 amino acids. Only CDR3 DNA is held: 39 bases, read in frame from base 1. The V end loses 6 bases and the J end loses 1 base, and a stretch of 9 bases separates them. Comments on this clone: Which antigen it targets is not known. No base-level quality is on record; no much larger clone is a single base apart.

Broader findings and caveats from the paper: Sampling was limited to blood, and TCR repertoires in tissue likely differ from TCR repertoires in blood. Based on pairwise subsampling, the degree of clonotype sharing among donors was expected to be affected by sequencing depth. Because the study included a small number of donors, the genetic and exposure-history diversity represented was limited.

This receptor was obtained from a woman aged 40 to 50 in good health. Some clones in this sample may be carry-over from other donors' samples. The source material was PBMCs. The rearrangement combines TRBV7-9 with TRBJ2-5; the D gene could be either TRBD1 or TRBD2, each agreeing at 5 bases. CDR3 region: CASSRDGQETQYF. The nucleotide sequence reads as follows: TGTGCCAGCAGTCGGGACGGCCAAGAGACCCAGTACTTC.